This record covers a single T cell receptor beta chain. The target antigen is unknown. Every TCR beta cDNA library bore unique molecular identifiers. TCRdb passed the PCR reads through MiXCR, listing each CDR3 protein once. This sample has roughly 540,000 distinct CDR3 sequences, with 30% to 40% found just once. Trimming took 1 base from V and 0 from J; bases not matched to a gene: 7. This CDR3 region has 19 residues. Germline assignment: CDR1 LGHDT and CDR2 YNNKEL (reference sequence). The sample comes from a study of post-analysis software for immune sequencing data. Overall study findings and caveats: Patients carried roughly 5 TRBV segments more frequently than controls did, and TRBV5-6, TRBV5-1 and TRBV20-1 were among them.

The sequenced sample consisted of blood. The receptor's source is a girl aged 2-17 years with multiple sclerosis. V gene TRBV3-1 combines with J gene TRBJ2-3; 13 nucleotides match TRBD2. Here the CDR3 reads CASSQGRTSGGFSTDTQYF. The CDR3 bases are TGTGCCAGCAGCCAAGGTCGGACTAGCGGGGGATTCAGCACAGATACGCAGTATTTT.